The 11 T cell receptor beta chains below all came from one sample that was sequenced in a study of shared clonotypes between healthy human individuals. Sequencing was performed with immunoSEQ multiplex PCR; in TCRdb, only in-frame clones are kept and a portion is missing. The profile shows some 2,100,000 clones, around 95% of them singletons. The sequencing input was naive CD4+ T cells sorted from blood. Subset of the sample: CD45RA+ positively selected. The origin of the receptors is a man in his late teens or twenties in good health.

This clone appeared a single time. V gene TRBV6-5 combines with J gene TRBJ1-4; D is unresolved. The germline CDR1 and CDR2 sequences are MNHEY and SVGAGI. V lost 5 bases, J lost 2 bases, and 9 bases lay in between. CDR3 size: 14 residues. Here the CDR3 reads CASSIGWTNEKLFF. The DNA of the CDR3 is TGTGCCAGCAGTATAGGGTGGACTAATGAAAAACTGTTTTTT.

V and J are TRBV4-2 and TRBJ2-7, with 7 positions matching TRBD2. The germline gives CDR1 LGHNA, CDR2 YNFKEQ. The V and J ends lost 1 base and 6 bases, in that order; junction bases with no gene match: 3. The CDR3 contains 13 residues. The CDR3 DNA sequence: TGTGCCAGCAGCCAAGTACCGGGGGGCGAGCAGTACTTC. Its protein product is CASSQVPGGEQYF.

The J gene is TRBJ2-1, the V gene TRBV25-1, with 7 positions matching TRBD1. This CDR3 region has 16 residues. CDR1 is MGHDK, CDR2 SYGVNS, per germline. Trimming took 7 bases from V and 3 from J; bases not matched to a gene: 12. Here the CDR3 reads CASTRYSTGDYNEQFF. For the CDR3, the DNA is TGTGCCAGCACCCGCTACTCTACAGGGGACTACAATGAGCAGTTCTTC.

The chain has TRBV30 and TRBJ2-5; 9 bases line up with TRBD1. CDR3 size: 12 residues. Germline values: CDR1 GTSNPN, CDR2 SVGIG (reference sequence). Trimming cost V 8 bases and J 4 bases; bases outside gene matches: 5. The CDR3 coding sequence is TGTGCCCGGACAGGGGACGCAGAGACCCAGTACTTC. It specifies CARTGDAETQYF.

V usage is TRBV5-6 and J usage is TRBJ2-7; D ambiguous. This CDR3 has 14 amino acids. The germline V gene encodes CDR1 SGHDT and CDR2 YYEEEE. The germline V and J ends were trimmed by 0 bases and 5 bases, with 12 bases remaining between them. CDR3 loop: CASSLELGWDEQYF. The CDR3, as DNA: TGTGCCAGCAGCTTGGAACTGGGATGGGACGAGCAGTACTTC. Together with reference TRBV5-6 and TRBJ2-7, the CDR3 gives the full variable domain: DAGVTQSPTHLIKTRGQQVTLRCSPKSGHDTVSWYQQALGQGPQFIFQYYEEEERQRGNFPDRFSGHQFPNYSSELNVNALLLGDSALYLCASSLELGWDEQYFGPGTRLTVT.

With respect to this clone: Other DNA sequences in the sample encode the same CDR3. The chain employs TRBV9 and TRBJ1-6; D ambiguous. This CDR3 comprises 15 residues. The germline CDR1 and CDR2 sequences are SGDLS and YYNGEE. Trimming stripped 0 bases from V and 7 bases from J, with 11 bases between. The CDR3 loop reads CASSVEGGRNSPLHF. The CDR3 region has the DNA TGTGCCAGCAGCGTAGAGGGAGGGCGAAATTCACCCCTCCACTTT.

The chain combines TRBV9 with TRBJ1-2; tentative D call: TRBD1 (5 bases). In germline, CDR1 is SGDLS, CDR2 YYNGEE. The CDR3 is made up of 14 amino acids. Trimming took 3 bases from V and 4 from J, leaving 13 bases between them. The chain's CDR3 is CASSGNQGIYGYTF. The DNA for the CDR3 is TGTGCCAGCAGCGGCAATCAGGGCATCTATGGCTACACCTTC.

V is TRBV9 and J is TRBJ2-7, with 7 bases aligning to TRBD2. The germline gives CDR1 SGDLS, CDR2 YYNGEE. The CDR3 consists of 15 residues. V shed 4 bases, J shed 5 bases, and the junction held 12 bases outside the gene matches. DNA for the CDR3: TGTGCCAGCAGCCCAGAGGGCGGGAGACGCCACGAGCAGTACTTC. This encodes CASSPEGGRRHEQYF.

The chain links TRBV6-6 to TRBJ1-6; D might be TRBD1 (6 bases). The CDR3 runs to 14 residues. CDR1 and CDR2 (germline): MNHNY, SVGAGI (reference sequence). V shed 6 bases and J shed 8 bases, with 14 bases lying between them. CDR3 region: CASSQTGLYSPLHF. The CDR3 bases are TGTGCCAGCAGCCAAACAGGGTTGTATTCACCCCTCCACTTT.

The chain has TRBV30 and TRBJ2-7; D gene unclear. Per the germline V gene, CDR1 is GTSNPN and CDR2 is SVGIG (reference sequence). The V end was cut by 2 bases, the J end by 2 bases, with 13 bases between. This CDR3 region has 14 residues. The DNA of the CDR3 is TGTGCCTGGAGTAGAGCGCCTGGCACCTACGAGCAGTACTTC. Its translation is CAWSRAPGTYEQYF.

This clone was picked up a small number of times. Different DNA sequences within this sample yield the same CDR3. The chain couples TRBV6-1 to TRBJ2-7, with D unresolved. The germline gives CDR1 MNHNS, CDR2 SASEGT. The germline V and J ends were trimmed by 4 bases and 1 base, with 2 bases remaining between them. The CDR3 is 11 amino acids. The CDR3 coding sequence is TGTGCCAGCAGTGTTTCCTACGAGCAGTACTTC. This codes for CASSVSYEQYF.